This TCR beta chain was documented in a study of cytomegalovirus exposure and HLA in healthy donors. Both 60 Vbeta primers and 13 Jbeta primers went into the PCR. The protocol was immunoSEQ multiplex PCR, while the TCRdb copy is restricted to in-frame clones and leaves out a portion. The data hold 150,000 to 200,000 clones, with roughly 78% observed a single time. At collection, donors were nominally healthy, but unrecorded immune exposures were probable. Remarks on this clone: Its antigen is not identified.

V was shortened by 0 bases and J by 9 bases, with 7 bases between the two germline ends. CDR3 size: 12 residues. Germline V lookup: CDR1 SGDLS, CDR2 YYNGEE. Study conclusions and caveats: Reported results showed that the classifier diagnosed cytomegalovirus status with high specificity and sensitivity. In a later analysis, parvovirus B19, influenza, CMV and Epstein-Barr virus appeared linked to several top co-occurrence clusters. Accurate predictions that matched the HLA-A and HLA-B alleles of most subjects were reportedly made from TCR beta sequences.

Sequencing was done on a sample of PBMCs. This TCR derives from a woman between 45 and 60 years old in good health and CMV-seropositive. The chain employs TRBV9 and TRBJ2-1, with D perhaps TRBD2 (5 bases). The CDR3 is CASSVGGVEQFF. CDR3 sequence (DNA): TGTGCCAGCAGCGTAGGGGGAGTTGAGCAGTTCTTC.